The text below deals with one TCR beta chain. The antigen remains undetermined. This entry comes from a study of Graves' ophthalmopathy and Graves' hyperthyroidism. Across the whole study: Cases classed as stable hyperthyroidism had no ophthalmopathy within 18 months of follow-up.

The CDR3 is made up of 15 amino acids. The V end lost 5 bases, the J end lost 4 bases, and 18 bases lay between the germline ends. CDR1 is MDHEN and CDR2 is SYDVKM in the germline V gene. Scientists amplified the TCR beta CDR3 regions from RNA transcripts. An opening RT-PCR round employed HTBI primers and preceded a second-round multiplex PCR. TCRdb reprocessed the multiplex PCR reads with MiXCR, giving one entry per CDR3 protein. Of around 1,000,000 distinct CDR3 sequences in the sample, roughly two fifths were seen once. Whole-study results and caveats: Ophthalmopathy could be told apart from stable hyperthyroidism by a 13-signature model (around 90% sensitivity, 80% to 84% specificity). The study's model predicted ophthalmopathy progression at about 64% sensitivity and approximately 72% specificity.

Exclusion criteria comprised other autoimmune diseases, uncontrolled infections, pregnancy or lactation in patients. The source material was peripheral blood or thyroid tissue (not recorded which). The receptor was derived from an adult man with Graves' hyperthyroidism. This rearrangement joins TRBV28 to TRBJ2-7; D may match TRBD1 or TRBD2 (5 bases each). The CDR3, as DNA: TGTGCCAGCAGTGCTTCTAAGGGGAGTAGGTACGAGCAGTACTTC. It translates to CASSASKGSRYEQYF.